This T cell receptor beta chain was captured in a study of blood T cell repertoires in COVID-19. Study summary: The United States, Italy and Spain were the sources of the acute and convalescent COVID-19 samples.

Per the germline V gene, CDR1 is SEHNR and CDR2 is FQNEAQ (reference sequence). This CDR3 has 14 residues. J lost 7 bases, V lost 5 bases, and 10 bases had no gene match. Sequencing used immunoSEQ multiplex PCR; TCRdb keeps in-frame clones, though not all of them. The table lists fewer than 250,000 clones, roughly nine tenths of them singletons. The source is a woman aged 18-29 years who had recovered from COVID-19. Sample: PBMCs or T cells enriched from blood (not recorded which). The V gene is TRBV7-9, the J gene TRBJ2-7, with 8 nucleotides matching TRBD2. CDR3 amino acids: CASSPSGQAGEQYF. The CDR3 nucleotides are TGTGCCAGCAGCCCTAGCGGGCAGGCTGGGGAGCAGTACTTC.